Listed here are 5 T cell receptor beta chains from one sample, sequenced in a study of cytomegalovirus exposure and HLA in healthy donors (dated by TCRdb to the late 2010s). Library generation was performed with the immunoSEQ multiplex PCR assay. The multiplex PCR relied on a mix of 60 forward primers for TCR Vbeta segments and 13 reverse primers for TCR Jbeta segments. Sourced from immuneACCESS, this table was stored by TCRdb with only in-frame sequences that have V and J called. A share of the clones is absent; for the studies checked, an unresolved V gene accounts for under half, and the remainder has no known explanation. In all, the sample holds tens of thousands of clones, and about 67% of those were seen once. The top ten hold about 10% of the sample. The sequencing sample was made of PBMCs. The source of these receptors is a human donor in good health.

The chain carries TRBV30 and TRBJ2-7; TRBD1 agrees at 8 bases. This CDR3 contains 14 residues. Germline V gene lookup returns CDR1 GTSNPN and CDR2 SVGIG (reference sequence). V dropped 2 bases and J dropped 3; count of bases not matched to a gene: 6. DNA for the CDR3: TGTGCCTGGAGTACAGGGGGAGCAGGCTACGAGCAGTACTTC. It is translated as CAWSTGGAGYEQYF.

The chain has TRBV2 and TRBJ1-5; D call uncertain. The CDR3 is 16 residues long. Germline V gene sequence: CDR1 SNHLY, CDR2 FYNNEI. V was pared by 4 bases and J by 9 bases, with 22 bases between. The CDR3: CASSGGASSWGTPQHF. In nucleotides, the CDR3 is TGTGCCAGCAGTGGGGGAGCATCGTCCTGGGGTACGCCCCAGCATTTT.

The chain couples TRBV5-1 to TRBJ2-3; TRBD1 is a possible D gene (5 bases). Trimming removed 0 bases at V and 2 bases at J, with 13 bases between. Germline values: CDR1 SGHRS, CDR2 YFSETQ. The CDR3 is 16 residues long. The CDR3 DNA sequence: TGCGCCAGCAGCTTGGGAGACAGAGACCTCACAGATACGCAGTATTTT. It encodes CASSLGDRDLTDTQYF. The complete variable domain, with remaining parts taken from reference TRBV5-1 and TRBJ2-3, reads KAGVTQTPRYLIKTRGQQVTLSCSPISGHRSVSWYQQTPGQGLQFLFEYFSETQRNKGNFPGRFSGRQFSNSRSEMNVSTLELGDSALYLCASSLGDRDLTDTQYFGPGTRLTVL.

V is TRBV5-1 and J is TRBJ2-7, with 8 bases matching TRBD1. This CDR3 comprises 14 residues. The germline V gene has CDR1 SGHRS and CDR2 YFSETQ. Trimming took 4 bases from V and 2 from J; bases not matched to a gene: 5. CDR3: CASSLTTGAYEQYF. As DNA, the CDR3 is TGCGCCAGCAGCCTGACGACAGGGGCCTACGAGCAGTACTTC.

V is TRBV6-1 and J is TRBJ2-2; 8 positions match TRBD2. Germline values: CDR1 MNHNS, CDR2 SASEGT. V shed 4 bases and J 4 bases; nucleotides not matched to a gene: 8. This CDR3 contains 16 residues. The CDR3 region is CASSVPGGPGTGELFF. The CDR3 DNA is TGTGCCAGCAGTGTCCCGGGAGGGCCGGGCACCGGGGAGCTGTTTTTT.